The 21 T cell receptor beta chains given below trace back to one sample, sequenced in a study of T cell responses to AZD1222 COVID-19 vaccine. Method: immunoSEQ multiplex PCR; TCRdb's copy keeps in-frame clones and lacks some. The data hold approximately 180,000 clones, with approximately 94% observed a single time. Sequencing was performed on peripheral blood, taken 28 days after the second dose of the MenACWY control vaccine. These receptors all stem from an adult who received the MenACWY meningococcal vaccine as a control.

This clone was counted once. Germline is not matched at one junction end, which may reflect a read error. This rearrangement joins TRBV12-3 or TRBV12-4 to TRBJ1-2, with a weak D call TRBD1 (5 bases). This CDR3 is built from 12 residues. The DNA of the CDR3 is TGTGCCAGCAGTTTAACGGGCTTCGAGGGGCACTTC. This gives the protein CASSLTGFEGHF.

V is TRBV27 and J is TRBJ2-2; D call uncertain. Germline V lookup: CDR1 MNHEY, CDR2 SMNVEV (reference sequence). CDR3 length: 12 residues. V lost 3 bases and J 7 bases, leaving 6 bases between the germline ends. The CDR3 nucleotides are TGTGCCAGCAGTTTGGTCGGCGGGGAGCTGTTTTTT. Protein product: CASSLVGGELFF.

V usage is TRBV29-1 and J usage is TRBJ1-2; 9 bases line up with TRBD1. After removal of 4 bases from V and 2 bases from J, the junction contained 2 bases not matched to a gene. Germline V CDR1 and CDR2: SQVTM, ANQGSEA. This CDR3 has 13 amino acids. The CDR3 DNA is TGCAGCGTTGGCGGACAGGGGAACTATGGCTACACCTTC. Its translation: CSVGGQGNYGYTF.

Only one count was recorded for this clone. This chain links TRBV4-1 with TRBJ2-1; 11 nucleotides match TRBD2. In germline, CDR1 is MGHRA, CDR2 YSYEKL. The length of the CDR3 is 18 residues. After removal of 0 bases from V and 9 bases from J, the junction contained 13 bases not matched to a gene. The CDR3: CASSQDDLGLAGFGEQFF. Here the CDR3 DNA reads TGCGCCAGCAGCCAAGATGATCTTGGACTAGCGGGCTTCGGTGAGCAGTTCTTC.

This clone was detected a few times. The rearrangement joins TRBV7-2 to TRBJ2-2, with D possibly matching TRBD1 (6 bases). CDR3 length equals 16 residues. Per the germline V gene, CDR1 is SGHTA and CDR2 is FQGNSA. Deletions cut 1 base from V and 1 base from J, with 10 bases between. CDR3 residues: CASSLGPGQNTGELFF. In nucleotides, the CDR3 is TGTGCCAGCAGCTTAGGACCGGGACAGAACACCGGGGAGCTGTTTTTT.

The rearrangement joins TRBV9 to TRBJ1-4, with TRBD1 matching 7 bases. CDR1 SGDLS and CDR2 YYNGEE come from the germline V gene. Unmatched junction bases numbered 6, after V lost 1 base and J lost 6 bases. The CDR3 sequence is 15 residues long. CDR3 protein: CASSVRGLGDEKLFF. The CDR3 DNA reads TGTGCCAGCAGCGTAAGGGGGCTGGGAGATGAAAAACTGTTTTTT.

The J gene is TRBJ1-2, the V gene TRBV18; possible D gene TRBD1, 6 bases. V lost 3 bases, J lost 8 bases, and 16 bases lay in between. Germline V gene data show CDR1 as KGHSH and CDR2 as LQKENI. CDR3 length equals 14 residues. The CDR3 nucleotides are TGTGCCAGCTCACCGGTCGCAGGGGATGGGGGCTACACCTTC. It specifies CASSPVAGDGGYTF.

This clone was detected only a few times. This sequence joins TRBV27 and TRBJ2-2, with D uncertain. V was trimmed by 1 base and J by 8 bases, leaving 8 bases between them. This CDR3 comprises 13 residues. Germline V gives CDR1 MNHEY, CDR2 SMNVEV (reference sequence). CDR3 loop: CASSLLVLGELFF. In DNA form, the CDR3 reads TGTGCCAGCAGTTTATTGGTTTTGGGGGAGCTGTTTTTT.

This sequence joins TRBV10-1 and TRBJ2-1; 9 bases map to TRBD2. The CDR3 totals 15 residues. Per the germline V gene, CDR1 is WNHNN and CDR2 is SYGVQD (reference sequence). The V gene end was trimmed by 4 bases and the J gene end by 10 bases; junction bases not matched to a gene: 11. CDR3 region: CASSVQAGGVEEQFF. DNA for the CDR3: TGCGCCAGCAGTGTCCAAGCGGGAGGAGTAGAGGAGCAGTTCTTC.

This chain links TRBV5-1 with TRBJ1-2; no firm D call. CDR1 is SGHRS and CDR2 is YFSETQ in the germline V gene. Trimming left V 0 bases short and J 4 bases short, with 13 bases between. This CDR3 has 15 amino acids. As DNA, the CDR3 is TGCGCCAGCAGCTTGGATAATCCTTCTCTCTATGGCTACACCTTC. Amino acid sequence: CASSLDNPSLYGYTF.

The chain joins TRBV19 to TRBJ1-1, with 7 bases fitting TRBD1. CDR3 length equals 14 residues. J lost 4 bases, V lost 8 bases, and 10 bases had no gene match. In germline, CDR1 is LNHDA, CDR2 SQIVND (reference sequence). CDR3 in DNA: TGTGCCAGTCTTAACAGGGGCGGGGGCACTGAAGCTTTCTTT. Its protein product is CASLNRGGGTEAFF.

The chain has TRBV10-3 and TRBJ1-2; 10 bases align to TRBD1. The CDR3 runs to 15 residues. V lost 7 bases to trimming and J lost 13 bases; unmatched junction nucleotides: 18. In germline, CDR1 is ENHRY, CDR2 SYGVKD. CDR3 sequence reads: CAIIRRVTGGDVITF. CDR3 nucleotide sequence: TGTGCCATCATCCGGAGGGTGACAGGGGGCGATGTGATCACCTTC.

J is TRBJ2-1 and V is TRBV27, with 9 bases that match TRBD1. The germline CDR1 and CDR2 sequences are MNHEY and SMNVEV (reference sequence). The V and J ends lost 3 bases and 9 bases, in that order; junction bases with no gene match: 9. The CDR3 runs to 15 residues. The CDR3 loop is CASSFTSGQGLEQFF. The DNA of the CDR3 is TGTGCCAGCAGTTTTACATCGGGACAGGGACTTGAGCAGTTCTTC.

The chain has TRBV7-2 and TRBJ1-2; D may be TRBD1 (6 bases). The ends were cut back, 1 base at V and 3 bases at J, with 12 bases in the middle. Germline loops: CDR1 SGHTA, CDR2 FQGNSA. This CDR3 region has 15 residues. The CDR3 nucleotides read TGTGCCAGCAGCTTAGGCGTAACAGGGCACTATGGCTACACCTTC. This codes for CASSLGVTGHYGYTF.

The chain has TRBV6-5 and TRBJ1-1, with D possibly matching TRBD1 (5 bases). From germline, CDR1 is MNHEY and CDR2 SVGAGI. Trimming removed 7 bases from V and 1 base from J, with 16 bases in between. The CDR3 consists of 15 residues. CDR3 loop: CASIHQGRGNTEAFF. CDR3 in DNA: TGTGCCAGCATCCACCAGGGCCGGGGGAACACTGAAGCTTTCTTT.

The V call is TRBV5-1, the J call TRBJ1-1, with TRBD1 matching over 8 bases. V trimming: 0 bases; J trimming: 4 bases; junction bases outside the gene matches: 2. Looked up from germline, CDR1 is SGHRS and CDR2 is YFSETQ. CDR3 length: 14 amino acids. In nucleotides, the CDR3 is TGCGCCAGCAGCTTGGGACAGGGGAGCACTGAAGCTTTCTTT. Protein product: CASSLGQGSTEAFF.

The chain couples TRBV19 to TRBJ2-3; no clear D. CDR3 size: 14 residues. V dropped 1 base and J dropped 4 bases, with 9 bases sitting between them. Germline-derived CDR1 and CDR2 are LNHDA and SQIVND (reference sequence). The CDR3 spells CASSIGIGSDTQYF. Here the CDR3 DNA reads TGTGCCAGTAGTATAGGAATCGGCTCAGATACGCAGTATTTT.

Here the CDR3 DNA reads TGTGCCAGCAGTGGTTGGCGGAATAACACCGGGGAGCTGTTTTTT. It codes for CASSGWRNNTGELFF. The rearrangement joins TRBV9 to TRBJ2-2, with no clear D. V was pared by 5 bases and J by 2 bases, with 13 bases between. The CDR3 has 15 residues. Germline V gives CDR1 SGDLS, CDR2 YYNGEE.

The genes are TRBV5-1 and TRBJ1-4, with D uncertain. This CDR3 spans 13 amino acids. Between the trimmed V and J ends, which lost 4 bases and 9 bases, there was a span of 13 bases. Germline lookup yields CDR1 SGHRS and CDR2 YFSETQ. The CDR3 DNA is TGCGCCAGCAGCCCCTTAGAGGGTCAAAAACTGTTTTTT. Translation: CASSPLEGQKLFF.

This chain links TRBV20-1 with TRBJ1-4; D not certain. Trimming removed 5 bases at V and 10 bases at J, with 11 bases between. CDR3 length equals 11 residues. CDR1 and CDR2 from the germline V gene are DFQATT and SNEGSKA (reference sequence). CDR3 in amino acids: CSAPPRVKLFF. The CDR3 coding sequence is TGCAGTGCTCCCCCCAGAGTAAAACTGTTTTTT.

The rearrangement joins TRBV18 to TRBJ1-1; unclear D gene. Trimming removed 2 bases at V and 1 base at J, with 14 bases between. Germline V gene lookup returns CDR1 KGHSH and CDR2 LQKENI. CDR3 length: 16 amino acids. As DNA, the CDR3 is TGTGCCAGCTCACCATTGTATAGTCTCAAGAACACTGAAGCTTTCTTT. Protein sequence: CASSPLYSLKNTEAFF.